These T cell receptor beta chains were read from a single sample in a study of Graves' ophthalmopathy and Graves' hyperthyroidism. A single record per CDR3 protein comes from TCRdb applying MiXCR to the multiplex PCR reads. The sample includes roughly 610,000 distinct CDR3 sequences, over 20% seen only once; the top ten take approximately 7%. Specimen: peripheral blood. These receptors were taken from a young woman with stable Graves' hyperthyroidism. Some clones in this sample may be carry-over from other donors' samples. The CDR3 runs from the conserved cysteine through the conserved F or W. The order of the fields is CDR3 DNA, CDR3 protein, J gene, V gene, D gene, clone size. A D gene is named only where the DNA matches it firmly. Clone size is stated in some rows and not others, as once, few, many or a class when expanded.

TGTGCCATCAGTGACCTACTAGCGGGAGGGCCTGAGGGCGGGGAGCTGTTTTTT | CAISDLLAGGPEGGELFF | TRBJ2-2 | TRBV10-3 | TRBD2 | few
TGCGCCAGCAGCTTGCAGGTTTATAATTCACCCCTCCACTTT | CASSLQVYNSPLHF | TRBJ1-6 | TRBV5-1 | . | few
TGTGCCAGCAGTGAAAGGGAGGGTCAGCCCCAGCATTTT | CASSEREGQPQHF | TRBJ1-5 | TRBV6-1 | . | few
TGTGCCAGCAGCACAAACCCGCCGGGACTAGGGTCTGGGGCCAACGTCCTGACTTTC | CASSTNPPGLGSGANVLTF | TRBJ2-6 | TRBV6-2/TRBV6-3 | TRBD2 | .
TGCAGCGTTGAACACAGACTCTACACCTTC | CSVEHRLYTF | TRBJ1-2 | TRBV29-1 | . | .
TGTGCCAGCTCACCGTTCCAGGAAAGTTATGGCTACACCTTC | CASSPFQESYGYTF | TRBJ1-2 | TRBV18 | . | many
TGTGCCAGCAGTTACTTGGCAGGGAAGGGGAGTGAGACCCAGTACTTC | CASSYLAGKGSETQYF | TRBJ2-5 | TRBV6-5 | . | .
TGTGCTAGTGGTTTGGTACCTACAGACAGGGGATACAACTATGGCTACACCTTC | CASGLVPTDRGYNYGYTF | TRBJ1-2 | TRBV12-5 | TRBD1 | many
TGTGCCAGCAGCTTGAGATATGTCGGCAAAAACATTCAGTACTTC | CASSLRYVGKNIQYF | TRBJ2-4 | TRBV5-5 | . | once
TGCGCCAGCAGCCAAGGATCACAGGGGTCCTATGGCTACACCTTC | CASSQGSQGSYGYTF | TRBJ1-2 | TRBV4-1 | TRBD1 | many
TGCGCCAGCAGCCAGAGGGGAGGAAACACCATATATTTT | CASSQRGGNTIYF | TRBJ1-3 | TRBV5-1 | . | many
TGCAGTGCTAGAGATGAGCGTGAAAATCAGCCCCAGCATTTT | CSARDERENQPQHF | TRBJ1-5 | TRBV20-1 | . | .
TGCAGCGCTGACGACTATAATGAAGCTTTCTTT | CSADDYNEAFF | TRBJ1-1 | TRBV29-1 | . | many
TGTGCCAGCAGTGAAGGGTTTAGGTCTGAAGCTTTCTTT | CASSEGFRSEAFF | TRBJ1-1 | TRBV25-1 | . | many
TGCGCCAGCAGCTTGGTTGGACAGGGGAATGAAAAACTGTTTTTT | CASSLVGQGNEKLFF | TRBJ1-4 | TRBV5-1 | TRBD1 | .
TGTGCCAGCAGTTCCGGATGGGGGCTCGGCAATCAGCCCCAGCATTTT | CASSSGWGLGNQPQHF | TRBJ1-5 | TRBV12-3/TRBV12-4 | . | .
TGTGCCAGCAGCCACAACCAGGGGGCGGCCGGCCGGAGGTACTTC | CASSHNQGAAGRRYF | TRBJ2-4 | TRBV6-5 | TRBD1 | many
TGTGCCAGTAGTATGGACAGGGAGGGCACTGAAGCTTTCTTT | CASSMDREGTEAFF | TRBJ1-1 | TRBV19 | TRBD1 | few
TGTGCCAGCAGCACTCTTTTGGGCGGGGGAGAGACCCAGTACTTC | CASSTLLGGGETQYF | TRBJ2-5 | TRBV11-2 | TRBD2 | many
TGCAGTGCTTATAACGGACTGTCCTACGAGCAGTACTTC | CSAYNGLSYEQYF | TRBJ2-7 | TRBV20-1 | . | many
TGTGCCAGCAGTTCTACAGGGGGTAATGAGACCCAGTACTTC | CASSSTGGNETQYF | TRBJ2-5 | TRBV12-3/TRBV12-4 | TRBD1 | .
TGCAGCGTTGACGGTAGCGGGGTAAAGACCCAGTACTTC | CSVDGSGVKTQYF | TRBJ2-5 | TRBV29-1 | TRBD2 | many
TGTGCCAGCAGTGACCGTGTTGCCTATAATTCACCCCTCCACTTT | CASSDRVAYNSPLHF | TRBJ1-6 | TRBV2 | . | many
TGTGCCAGCACTTTGAACTTCGCTGTTGGCTACACCTTC | CASTLNFAVGYTF | TRBJ1-2 | TRBV12-3/TRBV12-4 | . | many
TGTGCCAGTAGTATAAGGCGGCAGTCGACCGGGGAGCTGTTTTTT | CASSIRRQSTGELFF | TRBJ2-2 | TRBV19 | . | .
TGTGCCAGTAGTCCTCCTGGGGGAAATTCACCCCTCCACTTT | CASSPPGGNSPLHF | TRBJ1-6 | TRBV19 | . | many